This TCR beta chain was sequenced during a study of T cell responses to AZD1222 COVID-19 vaccine. Study details: Second-dose recipients at about 4 or about 12 weeks were treated as one pooled group.

Germline loops: CDR1 MDHEN, CDR2 SYDVKM. The V gene lost 5 bases and the J gene lost 0 bases, with 17 bases spanning the gap. This CDR3 is built from 16 residues. Produced via immunoSEQ multiplex PCR; TCRdb's table is partial and in-frame only. The repertoire has around 120,000 clones, about 92% of them found once; the top ten carry about 3%. V usage is TRBV28 and J usage is TRBJ2-7; no firm D call. This clonotype was sampled from an adult in good health. The sequencing here drew on peripheral blood, taken on day 0 of AZD1222 vaccination. The CDR3 bases are TGTGCCAGCAGTATTACCCTTTTAGGAAGCTCCTACGAGCAGTACTTC. Its protein is CASSITLLGSSYEQYF.